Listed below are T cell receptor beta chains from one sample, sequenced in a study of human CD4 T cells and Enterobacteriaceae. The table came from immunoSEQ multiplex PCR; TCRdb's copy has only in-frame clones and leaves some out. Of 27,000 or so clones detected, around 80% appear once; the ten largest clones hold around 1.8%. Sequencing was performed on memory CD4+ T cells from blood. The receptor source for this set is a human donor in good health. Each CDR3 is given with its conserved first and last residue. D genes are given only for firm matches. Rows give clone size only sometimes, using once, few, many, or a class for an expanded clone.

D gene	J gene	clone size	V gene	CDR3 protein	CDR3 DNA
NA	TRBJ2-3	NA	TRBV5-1	CASSLAGVGPDTQYF	TGCGCCAGCAGCTTGGCGGGAGTCGGGCCAGATACGCAGTATTTT
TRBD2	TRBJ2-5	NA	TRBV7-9	CASSDLAGGRGETQYF	TGTGCCAGCAGCGACCTAGCGGGAGGGCGTGGAGAGACCCAGTACTTC
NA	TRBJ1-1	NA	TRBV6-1	CASSGGQNTEAFF	TGTGCCAGCAGTGGTGGACAGAACACTGAAGCTTTCTTT
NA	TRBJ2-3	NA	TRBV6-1	CASTLVSGTDTQYF	TGTGCCAGCACCCTAGTCAGTGGCACAGATACGCAGTATTTT
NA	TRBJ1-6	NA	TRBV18	CASSPPNPGGSPLHF	TGTGCCAGCTCACCACCGAATCCCGGGGGGTCACCCCTCCACTTT
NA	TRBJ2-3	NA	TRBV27	CASSRGEDTQYF	TGTGCCAGCAGCCGAGGGGAGGATACGCAGTATTTT
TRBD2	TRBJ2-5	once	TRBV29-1	CSVEGLAGGRQETQYF	TGCAGCGTTGAAGGACTAGCGGGAGGGCGACAAGAGACCCAGTACTTC
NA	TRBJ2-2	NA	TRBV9	CASSEGQNTGELFF	TGTGCCAGCAGCGAGGGACAGAACACCGGGGAGCTGTTTTTT
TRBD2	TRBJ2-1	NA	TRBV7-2	CASSLGLLTSDKQFF	TGTGCCAGCAGCTTAGGATTACTGACTAGCGATAAGCAGTTCTTC
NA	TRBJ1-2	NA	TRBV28	CASFGHTNYGYTF	TGTGCCAGCTTCGGACACACCAACTATGGCTACACCTTC
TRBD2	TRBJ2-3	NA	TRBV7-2	CASSSRGVTNTDTQYF	TGTGCCAGCAGCTCCCGGGGGGTGACCAACACAGATACGCAGTATTTT
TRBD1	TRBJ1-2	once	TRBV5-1	CASSLAEGAQHGYTF	TGCGCCAGCAGCTTGGCCGAGGGGGCGCAGCATGGCTACACCTTC
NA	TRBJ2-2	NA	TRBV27	CASSPNGRINTGELFF	TGTGCCAGCAGTCCGAACGGACGGATAAACACCGGGGAGCTGTTTTTT
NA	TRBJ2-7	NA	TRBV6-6	CASSYSMENEQYF	TGTGCCAGCAGTTACTCGATGGAAAACGAGCAGTACTTC
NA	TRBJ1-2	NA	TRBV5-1	CASSDSSQGGYGYTF	TGCGCCAGCAGCGACAGCTCCCAAGGAGGGTATGGCTACACCTTC
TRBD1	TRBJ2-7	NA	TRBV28	CASSLDGTGGYEQYF	TGTGCCAGCAGTTTAGACGGGACAGGGGGCTACGAGCAGTACTTC
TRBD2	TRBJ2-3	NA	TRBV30	CAWLAGAPDTQYF	TGTGCCTGGTTAGCGGGAGCTCCAGATACGCAGTATTTT
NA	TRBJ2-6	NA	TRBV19	CASSIEGASGANVLTF	TGTGCCAGTAGTATAGAGGGGGCCTCTGGGGCCAACGTCCTGACTTTC
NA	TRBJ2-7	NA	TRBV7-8	CASSQDTLYEQYF	TGTGCCAGCAGCCAAGATACCCTCTACGAGCAGTACTTC
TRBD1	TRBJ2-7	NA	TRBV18	CASSPAGTAISSYEQYF	TGTGCCAGCTCACCTGCCGGGACAGCAATTAGCTCCTACGAGCAGTACTTC
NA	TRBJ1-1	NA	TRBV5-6	CASIRIGKTEAFF	TGTGCCAGCATCCGCATCGGGAAAACCGAGGCTTTCTTT
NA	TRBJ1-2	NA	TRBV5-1	CASSFSQSGYTF	TGCGCCAGCAGCTTTTCGCAATCCGGCTACACCTTC
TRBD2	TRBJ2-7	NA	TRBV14	CASSHLSGRAGGQYF	TGTGCCAGCAGCCACCTTAGCGGGAGGGCCGGAGGGCAGTACTTC
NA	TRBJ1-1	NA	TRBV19	CASSILRMGTEAFF	TGTGCCAGTAGTATCCTCCGTATGGGGACTGAAGCTTTCTTT
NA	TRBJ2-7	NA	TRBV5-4	CASSKPTGTPGEQYF	TGTGCCAGCAGTAAACCGACCGGGACCCCAGGGGAGCAGTACTTC
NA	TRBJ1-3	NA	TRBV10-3	CAISETRGPGNTIYF	TGTGCCATCAGTGAGACCCGGGGGCCTGGAAACACCATATATTTT
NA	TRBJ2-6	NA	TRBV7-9	CASSQKFTMTSRANVLTF	TGTGCCAGCAGCCAGAAGTTTACCATGACAAGTCGGGCCAACGTCCTGACTTTC
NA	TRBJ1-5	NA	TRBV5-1	CASSPGDNQPQHF	TGCGCCAGCAGCCCAGGGGACAATCAGCCCCAGCATTTT
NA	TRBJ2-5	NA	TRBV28	CASSLSRGPPGVRYF	TGTGCCAGCAGTCTTTCCAGGGGACCGCCGGGTGTGCGGTACTTC
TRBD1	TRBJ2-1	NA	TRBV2	CASSGLDRGRNEQFF	TGTGCCAGCAGCGGGCTGGACAGGGGAAGGAATGAGCAGTTCTTC
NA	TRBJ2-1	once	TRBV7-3	CASSSVHNEQFF	TGTGCCAGCAGCTCTGTCCACAATGAGCAGTTCTTC
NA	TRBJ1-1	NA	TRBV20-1	CSAKANTEAFF	TGCAGTGCTAAAGCGAACACTGAAGCTTTCTTT
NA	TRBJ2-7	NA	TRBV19	CASSPQRVPYEQYF	TGTGCCAGTAGTCCGCAGCGGGTTCCCTACGAGCAGTACTTC
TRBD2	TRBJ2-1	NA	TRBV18	CASSPNALAGNGEQFF	TGTGCCAGCTCACCCAACGCGCTAGCGGGGAACGGTGAGCAGTTCTTC
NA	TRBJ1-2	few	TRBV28	CASRSGRSYTF	TGTGCCAGCAGATCCGGACGCAGCTACACCTTC
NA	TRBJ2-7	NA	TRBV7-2	CASSLDYYSYEQYF	TGTGCCAGCAGCTTAGACTATTACTCCTACGAGCAGTACTTC
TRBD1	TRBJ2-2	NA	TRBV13	CASSSGTGRTGELFF	TGTGCCAGCAGCTCAGGGACAGGGAGAACCGGGGAGCTGTTTTTT
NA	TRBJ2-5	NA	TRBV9	CASSVGQGRGETQYF	TGTGCCAGCAGCGTAGGTCAGGGGCGGGGGGAGACCCAGTACTTC
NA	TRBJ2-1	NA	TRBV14	CASSPPNLRGNSYNEQFF	TGTGCCAGCAGCCCCCCAAACCTCCGGGGGAACTCCTACAATGAGCAGTTCTTC
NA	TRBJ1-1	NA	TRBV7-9	CASSPWGGVTEAFF	TGTGCCAGCAGCCCGTGGGGTGGGGTTACTGAAGCTTTCTTT
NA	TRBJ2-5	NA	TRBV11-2	CASSHTAGVGTQYF	TGTGCCAGCAGCCACACTGCAGGGGTGGGGACCCAGTACTTC
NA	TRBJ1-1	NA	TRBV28	CATLGEIAEAFF	TGTGCCACCTTAGGGGAGATAGCTGAAGCTTTCTTT
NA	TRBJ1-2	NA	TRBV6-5	CATRGPLTNGYTF	TGTGCCACCCGAGGACCGCTAACTAATGGCTACACCTTC
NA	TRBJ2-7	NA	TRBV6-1	CASSEAPRRPYEQYF	TGTGCCAGCAGTGAAGCTCCCCGCCGTCCCTACGAGCAGTACTTC
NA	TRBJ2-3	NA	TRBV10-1	CASSESFWADLQYF	TGCGCCAGCAGTGAGTCTTTCTGGGCGGACTTGCAGTATTTT
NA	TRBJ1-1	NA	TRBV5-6	CASSTLEGTEAFF	TGTGCCAGCAGCACTCTGGAGGGAACTGAAGCTTTCTTT
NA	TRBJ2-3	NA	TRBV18	CASSPPTGTGTDTQYF	TGTGCCAGCTCACCACCTACGGGAACCGGCACAGATACGCAGTATTTT
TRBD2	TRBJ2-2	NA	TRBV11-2	CASSLAAGIGELFF	TGTGCCAGCAGCTTAGCAGCGGGAATTGGGGAGCTGTTTTTT
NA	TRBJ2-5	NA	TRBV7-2	CASSLAFQETQYF	TGTGCCAGCAGCTTAGCTTTCCAAGAGACCCAGTACTTC